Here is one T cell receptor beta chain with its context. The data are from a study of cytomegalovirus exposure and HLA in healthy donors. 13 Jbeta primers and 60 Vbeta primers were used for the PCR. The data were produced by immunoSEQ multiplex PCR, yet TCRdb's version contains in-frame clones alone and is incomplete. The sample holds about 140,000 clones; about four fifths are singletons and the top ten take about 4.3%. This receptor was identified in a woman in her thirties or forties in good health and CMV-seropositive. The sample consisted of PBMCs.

CDR3 sequence (DNA): TGTGCCAGCAGCTTAGAGTACAACACTAACTATGGCTACACCTTC. This encodes CASSLEYNTNYGYTF. This rearrangement joins TRBV7-8 to TRBJ1-2, with no clear D. CDR1 is SGHVS, CDR2 FQNEAQ, per germline. The CDR3 has 15 residues. Trimming removed 1 base at V and 0 bases at J, with 9 bases between.